This T cell receptor (beta chain) was sequenced during a study of blood T cell repertoires in COVID-19. Study context: Whether acute or convalescent, the COVID-19 samples came from the United States, Italy and Spain. T cells, B-cell-depleted T cells, or PBMCs provided the cDNA or gDNA that served as material.

In the authors' methods: Estimation of nucleated cell counts was performed using reference gene primer amplification. This table comes from immunoSEQ multiplex PCR, and its TCRdb copy is limited to in-frame clones, with some not included. The V and J calls and clone size come from that table; D and trimming were worked out from the DNA. The repertoire holds 75,000 to 100,000 clones, with roughly 85% as singletons. This CDR3 is 14 amino acids long. V shed 3 bases, J shed 5 bases, and the junction held 3 bases outside the gene matches. Germline V lookup: CDR1 SEHNR, CDR2 FQNEAQ (reference sequence). The source of this sequence is a human donor in a cohort sampled during active COVID-19. Sequencing used peripheral blood. The chain combines TRBV7-9 with TRBJ1-5, with 8 bases lining up with TRBD1. CDR3: CASSFGQGDQPQHF. CDR3 nucleotides: TGTGCCAGCAGCTTCGGACAGGGAGATCAGCCCCAGCATTTT.